This T cell receptor beta chain stems from a study of shared clonotypes between healthy human individuals. The study's findings and limits: Sorted-subset sequencing was shown by rarefaction to be incomplete despite large depth.

Donors, without exception, were Caucasian adults residing in Nashville, Tennessee. Into CD45RA+ naive and CD45RA-negative memory subsets, the CD4+ cells were split. The CDR3 is 20 amino acids. Germline CDR1 reads ENHRY; CDR2 reads SYGVKD. Unmatched junction bases numbered 13, after V lost 4 bases and J lost 4 bases. Using immunoSEQ multiplex PCR, the repertoire was profiled, and TCRdb retains in-frame clones only, with some absent. The sample comprises around 1.6 million clones, approximately 98% of which are singletons, and around 0.45% rests with the top ten. Concerning this clone: Its antigen remains unknown.

V is TRBV10-3 and J is TRBJ2-2, with 15 bases that match TRBD2. Specimen: naive CD4+ T cells sorted from blood. Documented subset: CD45RA+ positively selected. The sequence derives from a man aged 30-40 years in good health. Here the CDR3 reads CAISVRTSGRVGSATGELFF. In DNA form, the CDR3 reads TGTGCCATCAGTGTAAGGACTAGCGGGAGGGTGGGTTCGGCCACCGGGGAGCTGTTTTTT.